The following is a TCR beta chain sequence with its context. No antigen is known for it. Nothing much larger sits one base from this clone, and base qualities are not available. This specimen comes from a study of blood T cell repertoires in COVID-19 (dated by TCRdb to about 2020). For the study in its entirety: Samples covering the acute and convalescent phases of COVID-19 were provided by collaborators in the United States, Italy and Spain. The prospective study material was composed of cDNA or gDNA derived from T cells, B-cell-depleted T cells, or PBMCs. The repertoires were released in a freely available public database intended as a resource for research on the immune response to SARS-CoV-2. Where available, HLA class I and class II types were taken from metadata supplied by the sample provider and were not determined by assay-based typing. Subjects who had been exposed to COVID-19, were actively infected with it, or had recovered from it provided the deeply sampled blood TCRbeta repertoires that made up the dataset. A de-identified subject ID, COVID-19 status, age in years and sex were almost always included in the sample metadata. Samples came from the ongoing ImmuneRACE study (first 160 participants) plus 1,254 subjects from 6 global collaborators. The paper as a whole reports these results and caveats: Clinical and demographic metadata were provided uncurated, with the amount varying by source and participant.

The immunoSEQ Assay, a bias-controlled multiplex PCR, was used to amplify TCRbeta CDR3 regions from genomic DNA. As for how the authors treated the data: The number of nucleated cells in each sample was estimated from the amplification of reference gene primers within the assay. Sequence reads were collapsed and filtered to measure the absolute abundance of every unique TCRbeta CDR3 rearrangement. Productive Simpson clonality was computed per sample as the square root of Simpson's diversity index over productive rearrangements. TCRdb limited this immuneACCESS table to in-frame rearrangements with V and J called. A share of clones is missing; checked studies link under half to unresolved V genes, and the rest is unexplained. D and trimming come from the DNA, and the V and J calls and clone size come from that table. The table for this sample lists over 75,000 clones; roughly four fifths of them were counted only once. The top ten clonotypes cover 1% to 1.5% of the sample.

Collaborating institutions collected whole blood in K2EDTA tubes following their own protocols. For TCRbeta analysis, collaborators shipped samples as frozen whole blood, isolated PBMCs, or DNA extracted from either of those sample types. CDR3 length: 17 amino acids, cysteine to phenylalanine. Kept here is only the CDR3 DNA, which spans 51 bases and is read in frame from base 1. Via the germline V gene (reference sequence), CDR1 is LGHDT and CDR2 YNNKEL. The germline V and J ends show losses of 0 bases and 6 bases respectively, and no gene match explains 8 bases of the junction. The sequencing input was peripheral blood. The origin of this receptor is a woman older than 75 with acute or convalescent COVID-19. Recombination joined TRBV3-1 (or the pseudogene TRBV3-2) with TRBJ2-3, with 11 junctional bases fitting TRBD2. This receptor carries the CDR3 CASSQDQVAGGYDTQYF. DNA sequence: TGTGCCAGCAGCCAAGATCAGGTAGCGGGAGGGTACGATACGCAGTATTTT.